This TCR beta chain derives from a study of blood T cell repertoires in COVID-19 (dated by TCRdb to between 2020 and 2021). In terms of the full investigation: Samples covering the acute and convalescent phases of COVID-19 were provided by collaborators in the United States, Italy and Spain. The prospective study material was composed of cDNA or gDNA derived from T cells, B-cell-depleted T cells, or PBMCs. Subjects who had been exposed to COVID-19, were actively infected with it, or had recovered from it provided the deeply sampled blood TCRbeta repertoires that made up the dataset. The repertoires were made available in a free public database intended to serve as a resource for research on the immune response to SARS-CoV-2. The samples were drawn from the first 160 participants of the ongoing ImmuneRACE study and from some 1,300 subjects provided by 6 global collaborators. The sample metadata nearly always contained a de-identified subject ID, COVID-19 status, age in years and sex. HLA class I and class II types, where available, came from metadata supplied by the sample provider rather than from assay-based typing. Paper-wide results and their limitations: The amount of clinical and demographic metadata varied by source and participant and was provided uncurated.

TCRbeta CDR3 regions were amplified from genomic DNA by means of the immunoSEQ Assay, a bias-controlled multiplex PCR. The paper's processing steps were these. The number of nucleated cells in each sample was estimated by amplification of reference gene primers within the assay. To quantify the absolute abundance of each unique TCRbeta CDR3 rearrangement, sequence reads were collapsed and filtered. Productive Simpson clonality was computed per sample as the square root of Simpson's diversity index over productive rearrangements. The clones in this table, taken by TCRdb from immuneACCESS, are in-frame only. Not every clone is retained; where verified, under half of the shortfall comes from an unresolved V gene, and the cause of the rest is unknown. Clonal size and the V and J genes are those of that table, whereas D and trimming came from the DNA. The sample table contains 55,000 to 65,000 clones; only one count was recorded for roughly 90% of them. Approximately 14% of the sample rests with the top ten.

Inclusive of the bounding cysteine and phenylalanine, the CDR3 is 11 residues long. Here the CDR3 DNA is all that survives: 33 bases in frame from base 1. Trimming takes 0 bases from V and 8 bases from J, and the germline ends sit 7 bases apart. As encoded in the germline V gene (reference sequence), CDR1 is GTSNPN while CDR2 is SVGIG. Whole blood was collected in K2EDTA tubes by collaborating institutions according to the institutions' own protocols. For TCRbeta analysis, collaborator samples were shipped as frozen whole blood, as isolated PBMCs, or as DNA extracted from either sample type. A remark on this clone: What this receptor recognizes is not known. Base-call qualities are not available, and no considerably larger clone is one nucleotide away.

The chain joins TRBV30 to TRBJ1-2, with the D gene not clear enough to name. Sequencing was done on a sample of peripheral blood. The TCR originated in a woman aged 55-75 years with active COVID-19. The CDR3 region: CAWSVSLGYTF. The DNA sequence is TGTGCCTGGAGTGTATCTCTGGGCTACACCTTC.